Below are 12 T cell receptor beta chains sequenced from a single sample in a study of cytomegalovirus exposure and HLA in healthy donors (TCRdb year 2017). Receptor libraries were prepared by the immunoSEQ multiplex PCR assay. The multiplex PCR relied on a mix of 60 forward primers for TCR Vbeta segments and 13 reverse primers for TCR Jbeta segments. The immuneACCESS repertoire file appears here via TCRdb, limited to in-frame rearrangements. These files lack a portion of the clones; in checked studies, under half of the deficit traces to unresolved V genes, and the cause of the others is not known. This sample gives 85,000 to 130,000 clones in total; about 81% of them show up just once. Around 2.6% of the sample is in the top ten clones. Sequencing used PBMCs. The receptors were gathered from a male donor in good health and CMV-seropositive.

This clone was recorded a few times. Here the CDR3 reads CASSRAVDQPQHF. DNA for the CDR3: TGTGCCAGCAGCCGTGCAGTCGATCAGCCCCAGCATTTT. The chain joins TRBV5-6 to TRBJ1-5; D gene ambiguous. The CDR3 spans 13 residues. Germline lookup yields CDR1 SGHDT and CDR2 YYEEEE. Trimming took off 4 bases at V and 5 bases at J, with 10 bases between the two ends.

The chain uses TRBV4-3 and TRBJ2-5; D remains ambiguous. V was clipped by 0 bases and J by 5 bases, with 7 bases between them. Germline lookup yields CDR1 LGHNA and CDR2 YSLEER. The CDR3 runs 13 residues. CDR3 amino acids: CASSQDSRETQYF. The CDR3 nucleotides are TGCGCCAGCAGCCAAGATTCCCGTGAGACCCAGTACTTC.

This clone was seen once. The V call is TRBV18, the J call TRBJ2-2; maybe TRBD1 (5 bases). The CDR3 length is 14 residues. V was trimmed by 5 bases and J by 1 base, leaving 8 bases between them. Germline values: CDR1 KGHSH, CDR2 LQKENI. The CDR3 sequence is CASSTTVNTGELFF. The CDR3 DNA reads TGTGCCAGCTCAACGACAGTGAACACCGGGGAGCTGTTTTTT.

The genes are TRBV19 and TRBJ2-6, with a tentative D call TRBD2 (6 bases). V was clipped by 8 bases and J by 0 bases, with 11 bases between them. The germline CDR1 and CDR2 sequences are LNHDA and SQIVND (reference sequence). The CDR3 sequence is 15 residues long. CDR3 sequence: CASSDGSSGANVLTF. CDR3 DNA sequence: TGTGCCAGTTCGGACGGGAGCTCTGGGGCCAACGTCCTGACTTTC.

The V and J genes are TRBV6-5 and TRBJ1-5; 7 bases are a match to TRBD1. The CDR3 sequence is 14 residues long. The V gene's germline CDR1 is MNHEY and CDR2 SVGAGI. With V trimmed by 6 bases and J by 4 bases, 6 bases remained unmatched. The CDR3 sequence: CASRRGTANQPQHF. The CDR3 DNA reads TGTGCCAGCAGACGAGGGACAGCAAATCAGCCCCAGCATTTT.

This clone appeared a few times. J is TRBJ2-3 and V is TRBV7-2, with D uncertain. Germline V CDR1 and CDR2: SGHTA, FQGNSA. The ends were cut back, 3 bases at V and 0 bases at J, with 10 bases in the middle. There are 15 residues in the CDR3. The CDR3 DNA is TGTGCCAGCAGCTTTTCTCCTTCTAGCACAGATACGCAGTATTTT. It translates to CASSFSPSSTDTQYF. Full variable domain (outside the CDR3, taken from reference TRBV7-2 and TRBJ2-3): GAGVSQSPSNKVTEKGKDVELRCDPISGHTALYWYRQSLGQGLEFLIYFQGNSAPDKSGLPSDRFSAERTGGSVSTLTIQRTQQEDSAVYLCASSFSPSSTDTQYFGPGTRLTVL.

The genes are TRBV27 and TRBJ2-3; TRBD1 matches at 9 bases. Trimming at V came to 5 bases and at J to 4 bases, leaving 10 bases not matched to a gene. Germline V lookup: CDR1 MNHEY, CDR2 SMNVEV (reference sequence). The CDR3 length is 16 residues. In DNA form, the CDR3 reads TGTGCCAGCAGTCCCCGATCTGGGACAGGGTCAGATACGCAGTATTTT. Its translation: CASSPRSGTGSDTQYF.

This sequence joins TRBV4-3 and TRBJ2-6, with TRBD1 matching over 9 bases. The CDR3 is made up of 16 amino acids. V lost 6 bases to trimming and J lost 4 bases; unmatched junction nucleotides: 7. Germline V CDR1 and CDR2: LGHNA, YSLEER. The CDR3 here is CASRPGQGTGANVLTF. The CDR3, as DNA: TGCGCCAGCAGACCGGGACAGGGTACCGGGGCCAACGTCCTGACTTTC.

The V call is TRBV29-1, the J call TRBJ2-1; a possible D gene is TRBD2 (6 bases). The CDR3 runs to 16 residues. V was trimmed by 4 bases and J by 8 bases, leaving 24 bases between them. Looked up from germline, CDR1 is SQVTM and CDR2 is ANQGSEA. The CDR3 here is CSVVLLAGTLGHEQFF. The CDR3 DNA follows: TGCAGCGTTGTCCTCCTCGCGGGGACCCTTGGGCATGAGCAGTTCTTC.

The V and J genes are TRBV7-2 and TRBJ1-1, with D possibly TRBD1 on 6 matching bases. CDR1 and CDR2 from the germline V gene are SGHTA and FQGNSA. The length of the CDR3 is 14 residues. The ends were cut back, 1 base at V and 7 bases at J, with 13 bases in the middle. The CDR3 loop is CASSLVIGGGEAFF. CDR3 nucleotide sequence: TGTGCCAGCAGCTTAGTCATAGGGGGGGGTGAAGCTTTCTTT.

This clone appeared a few times. The rearrangement joins TRBV5-1 to TRBJ2-3; 8 bases are shared with TRBD2. V lost 7 bases to trimming and J lost 4 bases; unmatched junction nucleotides: 8. The germline V gene encodes CDR1 SGHRS and CDR2 YFSETQ. This CDR3 spans 14 amino acids. CDR3 amino acids: CASGSGGGADTQYF. CDR3 DNA: TGCGCCAGCGGCTCCGGGGGGGGAGCAGATACGCAGTATTTT.

The chain employs TRBV13 and TRBJ2-3; D gene ambiguous. The length of the CDR3 is 15 residues. With 1 base removed from V and 1 base from J, the gap between germline ends came to 9 bases. Germline CDR1 PRHDT, CDR2 FYEKMQ (reference sequence). The CDR3 DNA follows: TGTGCCAGCAGCTTAGTCACTCCCGGCACAGATACGCAGTATTTT. It encodes CASSLVTPGTDTQYF. The full variable domain, its missing parts supplied by reference TRBV13 and TRBJ2-3, is AAGVIQSPRHLIKEKRETATLKCYPIPRHDTVYWYQQGPGQDPQFLISFYEKMQSDKGSIPDRFSAQQFSDYHSELNMSSLELGDSALYFCASSLVTPGTDTQYFGPGTRLTVL.